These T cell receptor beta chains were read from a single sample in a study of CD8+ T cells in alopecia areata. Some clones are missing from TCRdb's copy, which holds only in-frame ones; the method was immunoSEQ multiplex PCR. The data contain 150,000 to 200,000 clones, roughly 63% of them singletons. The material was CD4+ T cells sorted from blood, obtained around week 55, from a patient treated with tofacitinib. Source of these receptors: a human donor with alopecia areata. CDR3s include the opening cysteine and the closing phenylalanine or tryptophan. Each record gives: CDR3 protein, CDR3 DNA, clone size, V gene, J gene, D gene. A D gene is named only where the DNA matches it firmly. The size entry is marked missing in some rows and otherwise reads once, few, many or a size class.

CDR3: CASSVPGGTGSSYEQYF
DNA: TGTGCCAGCAGTGTCCCGGGAGGGACGGGGTCCTCCTACGAGCAGTACTTC
size: .
V: TRBV25-1
J: TRBJ2-7
D: TRBD2

CDR3: CASRIDFGNQPQHF
DNA: TGTGCCAGTAGAATCGATTTTGGGAATCAGCCCCAGCATTTT
size: .
V: TRBV19
J: TRBJ1-5
D: .

CDR3: CASSSIVGGEETQYF
DNA: TGTGCCAGCAGCAGCATAGTTGGGGGCGAGGAGACCCAGTACTTC
size: .
V: TRBV7-2
J: TRBJ2-5
D: .

CDR3: CASSGNRKLGGYTF
DNA: TGTGCCAGCAGCGGGAACAGGAAGCTCGGTGGCTACACCTTC
size: .
V: TRBV6-5
J: TRBJ1-2
D: .

CDR3: CASCGGGNYNSPLHF
DNA: TGTGCCAGCTGCGGGGGGGGGAATTATAATTCACCCCTCCACTTT
size: once
V: TRBV19
J: TRBJ1-6
D: .

CDR3: CASSQPPSGTGDTDTQYF
DNA: TGCGCCAGCAGTCAGCCCCCAAGCGGGACAGGGGATACAGATACGCAGTATTTT
size: .
V: TRBV23-1
J: TRBJ2-3
D: TRBD1

CDR3: CASSSGQASNYGYTF
DNA: TGCGCCAGCAGCTCGGGACAGGCAAGCAACTATGGCTACACCTTC
size: .
V: TRBV5-1
J: TRBJ1-2
D: TRBD1

CDR3: CASSYSRALETQYF
DNA: TGTGCCAGCAGTTATTCCAGGGCCCTTGAGACCCAGTACTTC
size: .
V: TRBV6-6
J: TRBJ2-5
D: .

CDR3: CASKPLQSYEQYF
DNA: TGCGCCAGCAAACCTCTACAATCCTACGAGCAGTACTTC
size: .
V: TRBV5-1
J: TRBJ2-7
D: .

CDR3: CAWSVRGGRNEQFF
DNA: TGTGCCTGGAGTGTACGCGGGGGCCGCAATGAGCAGTTCTTC
size: .
V: TRBV30
J: TRBJ2-1
D: .

CDR3: CASSDEPGTSNYEQYF
DNA: TGCGCCAGCAGCGACGAACCCGGGACTAGTAACTACGAGCAGTACTTC
size: .
V: TRBV23-1
J: TRBJ2-7
D: TRBD2

CDR3: CSANRGNEQFF
DNA: TGCAGCGCTAACAGGGGCAATGAGCAGTTCTTC
size: few
V: TRBV29-1
J: TRBJ2-1
D: TRBD1

CDR3: CAWSDRGNSPLHF
DNA: TGTGCCTGGAGTGACAGGGGAAATTCACCCCTCCACTTT
size: once
V: TRBV30
J: TRBJ1-6
D: TRBD1

CDR3: CSVTKGVGYEQYF
DNA: TGCAGCGTTACTAAGGGGGTTGGGTACGAGCAGTACTTC
size: .
V: TRBV29-1
J: TRBJ2-7
D: .

CDR3: CASSRFPGSYEQYF
DNA: TGTGCCAGCAGCCGGTTCCCAGGCTCCTACGAGCAGTACTTC
size: .
V: TRBV11-1
J: TRBJ2-7
D: .

CDR3: CASMVQGNQPQHF
DNA: TGTGCCAGCATGGTCCAGGGTAATCAGCCCCAGCATTTT
size: .
V: TRBV2
J: TRBJ1-5
D: .

CDR3: CASSGQGVSQPQHF
DNA: TGTGCCAGCAGTGGTCAGGGTGTAAGTCAGCCCCAGCATTTT
size: .
V: TRBV2
J: TRBJ1-5
D: .

CDR3: CASSSPLAADAPKTQYF
DNA: TGTGCCAGCAGTTCGCCCCTAGCGGCCGACGCCCCGAAGACCCAGTACTTC
size: .
V: TRBV27
J: TRBJ2-5
D: TRBD2

CDR3: CSVGQRLNYGYTF
DNA: TGCAGCGTTGGCCAGAGACTTAACTATGGCTACACCTTC
size: .
V: TRBV29-1
J: TRBJ1-2
D: .

CDR3: CSGLGQSYEQYF
DNA: TGCAGCGGACTAGGACAGTCCTACGAGCAGTACTTC
size: few
V: TRBV29-1
J: TRBJ2-7
D: .

CDR3: CATSRGQGANDEQFF
DNA: TGTGCCACCAGCAGAGGACAGGGGGCGAACGATGAGCAGTTCTTC
size: once
V: TRBV15
J: TRBJ2-1
D: TRBD1

CDR3: CASTGQGIYGYTF
DNA: TGTGCTAGTACGGGACAGGGGATCTATGGCTACACCTTC
size: .
V: TRBV12-5
J: TRBJ1-2
D: TRBD1

CDR3: CAWGTGGPAETQYF
DNA: TGTGCCTGGGGGACAGGGGGCCCAGCAGAGACCCAGTACTTC
size: .
V: TRBV30
J: TRBJ2-5
D: TRBD1

CDR3: CASSQPPWDKETQYF
DNA: TGCGCCAGCAGCCAACCACCGTGGGATAAAGAGACCCAGTACTTC
size: .
V: TRBV4-1
J: TRBJ2-5
D: .

CDR3: CSVAGTLRQETQYF
DNA: TGCAGCGTTGCTGGGACACTGCGCCAAGAGACCCAGTACTTC
size: .
V: TRBV29-1
J: TRBJ2-5
D: .

CDR3: CASSEPVAGPCW
DNA: TGTGCCAGCAGTGAACCCGTCGCAGGTCCGTGTTGG
size: few
V: TRBV6-1
J: TRBJ2-7
D: .

CDR3: CASSVGRLAMDNEQFF
DNA: TGTGCCAGCAGCGTAGGGCGACTAGCGATGGACAATGAGCAGTTCTTC
size: .
V: TRBV7-8
J: TRBJ2-1
D: TRBD2

CDR3: CSVDLTNRVTAFF
DNA: TGCAGCGTTGACCTGACAAACAGGGTAACGGCTTTCTTT
size: .
V: TRBV29-1
J: TRBJ1-1
D: .

CDR3: CASSLVASGGNQETQYF
DNA: TGTGCCAGCAGCTTAGTTGCTAGCGGGGGGAACCAAGAGACCCAGTACTTC
size: .
V: TRBV7-8
J: TRBJ2-5
D: TRBD2

CDR3: CASSRKRQGGFGYTF
DNA: TGTGCCAGCAGTCGCAAGCGACAGGGAGGGTTTGGCTACACCTTC
size: once
V: TRBV6-5
J: TRBJ1-2
D: TRBD1

CDR3: CASSQDRVPLQYF
DNA: TGTGCCAGCAGCCAAGACAGGGTCCCACTGCAGTACTTC
size: few
V: TRBV4-2
J: TRBJ2-7
D: .

CDR3: CASSSRGPETQYF
DNA: TGTGCCAGCAGCTCTAGGGGGCCTGAGACCCAGTACTTC
size: few
V: TRBV7-9
J: TRBJ2-5
D: TRBD1

CDR3: CAWRLAGALYF
DNA: TGTGCCTGGAGACTAGCGGGGGCCCTATACTTC
size: few
V: TRBV30
J: TRBJ2-5
D: TRBD2

CDR3: CASSAELAGGTFFF
DNA: TGTGCCAGCAGCGCAGAACTAGCGGGGGGGACATTTTTCTTC
size: few
V: TRBV9
J: TRBJ2-7
D: TRBD2

CDR3: CASSADRAETQYF
DNA: TGTGCCAGCAGCGCCGACAGGGCTGAGACCCAGTACTTC
size: few
V: TRBV9
J: TRBJ2-5
D: TRBD1